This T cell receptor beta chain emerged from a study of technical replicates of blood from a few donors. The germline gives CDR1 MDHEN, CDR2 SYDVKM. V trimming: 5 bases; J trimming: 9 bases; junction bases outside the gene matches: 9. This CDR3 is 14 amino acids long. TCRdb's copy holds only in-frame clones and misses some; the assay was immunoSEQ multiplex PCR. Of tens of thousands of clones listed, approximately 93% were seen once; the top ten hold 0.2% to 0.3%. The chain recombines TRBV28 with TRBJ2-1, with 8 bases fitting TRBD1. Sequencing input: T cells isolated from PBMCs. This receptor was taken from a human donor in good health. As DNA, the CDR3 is TGTGCCAGCAGTCTACCGGACAGGGTCGGTGAGCAGTTCTTC. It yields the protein CASSLPDRVGEQFF. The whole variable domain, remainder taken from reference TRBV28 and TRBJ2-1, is DVKVTQSSRYLVKRTGEKVFLECVQDMDHENMFWYRQDPGLGLRLIYFSYDVKMKEKGDIPEGYSVSREKKERFSLILESASTNQTSMYLCASSLPDRVGEQFFGPGTRLTVL.